A single sample gave rise to the 2 T cell receptor beta chains below, sequenced in a study of blood T cell repertoires in COVID-19. Generated by immunoSEQ multiplex PCR, the TCRdb table keeps only in-frame clones and is missing some. Of fewer than 200,000 clones listed, 88% are singletons. Sample: PBMCs or T cells enriched from blood (not recorded which). These receptors were collected from a woman younger than 35 who had recovered from COVID-19.

This clone was recorded a few times. The J gene is TRBJ1-2, the V gene TRBV5-6; the match to TRBD1 covers 7 bases. This CDR3 contains 15 residues. V gave up 4 bases and J gave up 2 bases; unmatched junction bases: 8. The germline V gene encodes CDR1 SGHDT and CDR2 YYEEEE. The CDR3 DNA reads as TGTGCCAGCAGCCGATCCGACAGGGCAAACTATGGCTACACCTTC. Translation: CASSRSDRANYGYTF.

The V and J genes are TRBV5-1 and TRBJ2-7; tentative D call: TRBD2 (5 bases). The germline CDR1 and CDR2 sequences are SGHRS and YFSETQ. Deletions cut 5 bases from V and 2 bases from J, with 11 bases between. The CDR3 consists of 13 residues. The CDR3 DNA is TGCGCCAGCAGGGCTGGAGGACCCTACGAGCAGTACTTC. Translating gives CASRAGGPYEQYF. Looking up the rest from reference TRBV5-1 and TRBJ2-7 gives the full variable domain: KAGVTQTPRYLIKTRGQQVTLSCSPISGHRSVSWYQQTPGQGLQFLFEYFSETQRNKGNFPGRFSGRQFSNSRSEMNVSTLELGDSALYLCASRAGGPYEQYFGPGTRLTVT.